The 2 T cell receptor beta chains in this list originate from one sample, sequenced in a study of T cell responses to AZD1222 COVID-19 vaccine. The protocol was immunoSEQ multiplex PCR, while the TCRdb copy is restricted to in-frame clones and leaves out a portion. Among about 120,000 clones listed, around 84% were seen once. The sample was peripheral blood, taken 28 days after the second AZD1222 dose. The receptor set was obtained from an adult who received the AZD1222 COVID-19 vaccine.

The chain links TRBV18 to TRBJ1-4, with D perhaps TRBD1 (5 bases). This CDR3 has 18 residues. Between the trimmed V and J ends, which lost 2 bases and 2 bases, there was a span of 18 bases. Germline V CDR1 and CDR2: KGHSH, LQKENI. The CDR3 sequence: CASSPLAPLGDTNEKLFF. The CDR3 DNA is TGTGCCAGCTCACCATTGGCGCCACTGGGGGATACTAATGAAAAACTGTTTTTT.

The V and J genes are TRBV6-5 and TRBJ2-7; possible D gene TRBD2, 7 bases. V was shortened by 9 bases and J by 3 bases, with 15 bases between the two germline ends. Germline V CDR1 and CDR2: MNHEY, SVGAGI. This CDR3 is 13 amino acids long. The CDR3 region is CASFLGGRYEQYF. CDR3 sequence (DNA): TGTGCCAGTTTCTTGGGGGGGCGCTACGAGCAGTACTTC.